This T cell receptor beta chain was captured in a study of regulatory T cells in long-lasting Graves disease. This clonotype was seen at least ten times. No antigen is known for it. General observations from the study: New patients shared around 920 public clonotypes, fewer than the approximately 2,500 shared by persistent patients.

This sample's time point: persistent/refractory GD, antithyroid drugs over 5 years with positive TRAb. PBMCs were the source of the RNA used for TCR sequencing. Arm-PCR with iRepertoire HTBI primers amplified the CDR3 regions for these TCR beta libraries. TCRdb re-called the multiplex PCR reads with MiXCR, one entry per CDR3 protein. The sample has about 460,000 distinct CDR3 sequences, around a fifth seen once. This material consisted of peripheral blood mononuclear cells (PBMCs), taken when the disease was refractory, from a patient treated with antithyroid drugs. This sequence originates from a female donor with Graves disease.

The chain's CDR3 is CASSSYSGTGKNIQYF. CDR3 bases: TGTGCCAGCAGCTCTTACTCCGGGACAGGGAAAAACATTCAGTACTTC. V gene TRBV7-2 combines with J gene TRBJ2-4, with TRBD1 matching 9 bases. This CDR3 spans 16 amino acids. The ends lost 4 bases at V and 4 bases at J; junction bases unmatched: 8. Germline loops: CDR1 SGHTA, CDR2 FQGNSA.